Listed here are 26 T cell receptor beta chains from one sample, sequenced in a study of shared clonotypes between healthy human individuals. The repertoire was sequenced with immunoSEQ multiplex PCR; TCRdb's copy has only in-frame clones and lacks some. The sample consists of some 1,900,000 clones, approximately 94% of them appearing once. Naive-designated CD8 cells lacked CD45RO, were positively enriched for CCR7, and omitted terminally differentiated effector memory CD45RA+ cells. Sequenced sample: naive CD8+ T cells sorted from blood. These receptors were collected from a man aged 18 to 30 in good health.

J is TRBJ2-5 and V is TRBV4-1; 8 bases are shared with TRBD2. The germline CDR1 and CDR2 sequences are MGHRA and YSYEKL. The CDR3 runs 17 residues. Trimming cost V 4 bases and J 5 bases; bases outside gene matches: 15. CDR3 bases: TGCGCCAGCAGCCTACTCCCGTCCAGCGGGGGATGGGAGACCCAGTACTTC. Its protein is CASSLLPSSGGWETQYF.

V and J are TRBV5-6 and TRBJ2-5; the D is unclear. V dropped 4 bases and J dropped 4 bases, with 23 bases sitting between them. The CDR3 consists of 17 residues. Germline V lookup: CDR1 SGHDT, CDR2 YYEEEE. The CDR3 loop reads CASSLSLDQLVRETQYF. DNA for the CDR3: TGTGCCAGCAGCCTCAGCTTGGACCAATTGGTACGAGAGACCCAGTACTTC.

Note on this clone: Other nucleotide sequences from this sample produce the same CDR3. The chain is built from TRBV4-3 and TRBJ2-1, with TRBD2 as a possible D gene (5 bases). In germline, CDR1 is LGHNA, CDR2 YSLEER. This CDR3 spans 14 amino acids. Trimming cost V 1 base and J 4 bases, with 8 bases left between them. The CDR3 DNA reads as TGCGCCAGCAGCCAAGTCTCGGGGTACAATGAGCAGTTCTTC. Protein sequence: CASSQVSGYNEQFF.

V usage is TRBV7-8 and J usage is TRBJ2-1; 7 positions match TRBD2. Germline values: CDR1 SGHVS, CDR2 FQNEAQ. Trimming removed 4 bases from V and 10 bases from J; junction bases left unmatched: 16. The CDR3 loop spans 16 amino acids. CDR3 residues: CASSSSVAGESWEQFF. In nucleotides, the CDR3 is TGTGCCAGCAGCTCCTCGGTCGCGGGAGAGTCGTGGGAGCAGTTCTTC. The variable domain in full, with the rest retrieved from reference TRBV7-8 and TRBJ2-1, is GAGVSQSPRYKVAKRGQDVALRCDPISGHVSLFWYQQALGQGPEFLTYFQNEAQLDKSGLPSDRFFAERPEGSVSTLKIQRTQQEDSAVYLCASSSSVAGESWEQFFGPGTRLTVL.

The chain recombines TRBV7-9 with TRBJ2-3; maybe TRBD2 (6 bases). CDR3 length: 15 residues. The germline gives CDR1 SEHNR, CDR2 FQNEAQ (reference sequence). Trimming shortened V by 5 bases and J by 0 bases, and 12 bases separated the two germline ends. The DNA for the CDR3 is TGTGCCAGCAGCCTACTAGCACCTAGCACAGATACGCAGTATTTT. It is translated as CASSLLAPSTDTQYF. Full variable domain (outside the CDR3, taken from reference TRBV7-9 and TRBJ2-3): DTGVSQNPRHKITKRGQNVTFRCDPISEHNRLYWYRQTLGQGPEFLTYFQNEAQLEKSRLLSDRFSAERPKGSFSTLEIQRTEQGDSAMYLCASSLLAPSTDTQYFGPGTRLTVL.

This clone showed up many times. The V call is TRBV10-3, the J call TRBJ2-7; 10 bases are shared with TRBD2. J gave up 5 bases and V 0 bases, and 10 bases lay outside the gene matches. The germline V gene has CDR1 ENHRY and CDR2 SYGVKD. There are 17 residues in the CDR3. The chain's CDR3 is CAISESLVGTSENEQYF. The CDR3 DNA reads TGTGCCATCAGTGAGTCGTTGGTAGGGACTAGCGAAAACGAGCAGTACTTC.

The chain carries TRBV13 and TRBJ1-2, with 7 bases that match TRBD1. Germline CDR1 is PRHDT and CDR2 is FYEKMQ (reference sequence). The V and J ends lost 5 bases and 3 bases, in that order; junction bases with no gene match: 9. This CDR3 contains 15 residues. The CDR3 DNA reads TGTGCCAGCAGCGGGACAGTGGAACTGTACTATGGCTACACCTTC. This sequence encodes CASSGTVELYYGYTF.

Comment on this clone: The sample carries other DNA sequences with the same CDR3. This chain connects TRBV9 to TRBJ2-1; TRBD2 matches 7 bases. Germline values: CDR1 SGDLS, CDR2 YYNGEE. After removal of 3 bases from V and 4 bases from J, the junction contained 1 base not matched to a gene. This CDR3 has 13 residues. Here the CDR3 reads CASSDGGYNEQFF. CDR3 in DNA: TGTGCCAGCAGCGACGGGGGGTACAATGAGCAGTTCTTC.

CDR3: CASSLGGGRPEQYF. DNA for the CDR3: TGTGCCAGCAGCTTAGGAGGGGGGCGCCCCGAGCAGTACTTC. V gene TRBV7-9 combines with J gene TRBJ2-7; either TRBD1 or TRBD2 may fit D (6 bases each). This CDR3 has 14 amino acids. V lost 1 base and J 6 bases, leaving 13 bases between the germline ends. Germline CDR1 SEHNR, CDR2 FQNEAQ (reference sequence).

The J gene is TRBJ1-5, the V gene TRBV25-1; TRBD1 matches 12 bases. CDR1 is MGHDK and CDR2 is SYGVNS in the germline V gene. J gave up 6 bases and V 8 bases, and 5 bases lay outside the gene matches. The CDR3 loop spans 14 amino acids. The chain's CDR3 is CASGGQGASQPQHF. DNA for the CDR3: TGTGCCAGCGGGGGACAGGGGGCAAGTCAGCCCCAGCATTTT.

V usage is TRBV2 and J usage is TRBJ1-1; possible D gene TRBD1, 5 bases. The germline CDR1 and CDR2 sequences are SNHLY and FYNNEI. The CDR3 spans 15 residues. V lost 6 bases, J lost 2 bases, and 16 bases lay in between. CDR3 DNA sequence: TGTGCCAGCAGCCTCACCCAGGGATCAAACACTGAAGCTTTCTTT. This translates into CASSLTQGSNTEAFF.

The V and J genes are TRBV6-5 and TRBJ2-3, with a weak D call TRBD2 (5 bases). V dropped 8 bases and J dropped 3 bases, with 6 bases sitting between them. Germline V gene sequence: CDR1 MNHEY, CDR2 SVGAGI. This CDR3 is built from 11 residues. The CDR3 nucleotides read TGTGCCAGCGGGGAGACAGATACGCAGTATTTT. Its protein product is CASGETDTQYF.

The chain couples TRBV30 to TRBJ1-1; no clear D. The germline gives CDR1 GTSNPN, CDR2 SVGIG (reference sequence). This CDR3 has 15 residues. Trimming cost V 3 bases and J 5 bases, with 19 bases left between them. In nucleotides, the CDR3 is TGTGCCTGGAGCTTACCCCCAGGAGGAAAGACTGAAGCTTTCTTT. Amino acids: CAWSLPPGGKTEAFF.

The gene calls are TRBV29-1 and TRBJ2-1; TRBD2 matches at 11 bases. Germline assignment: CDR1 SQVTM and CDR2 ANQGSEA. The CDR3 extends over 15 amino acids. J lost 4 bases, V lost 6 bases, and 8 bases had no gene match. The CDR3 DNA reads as TGCAGCGTCAGACTAGCGGGGTCCCCTTACAATGAGCAGTTCTTC. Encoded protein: CSVRLAGSPYNEQFF.

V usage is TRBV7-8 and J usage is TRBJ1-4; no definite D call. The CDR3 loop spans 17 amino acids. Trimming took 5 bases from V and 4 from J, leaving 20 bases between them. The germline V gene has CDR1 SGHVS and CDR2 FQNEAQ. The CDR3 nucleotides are TGTGCCAGCAGCCTTAGTCGTGGCGGATGGAATAATGAAAAACTGTTTTTT. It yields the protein CASSLSRGGWNNEKLFF.

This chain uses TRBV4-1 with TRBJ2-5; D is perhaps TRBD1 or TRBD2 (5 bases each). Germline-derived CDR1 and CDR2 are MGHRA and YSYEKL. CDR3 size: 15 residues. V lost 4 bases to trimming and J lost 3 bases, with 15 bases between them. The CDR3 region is CASSRPLGTEETQYF. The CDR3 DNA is TGCGCCAGCAGCCGACCCCTCGGGACCGAAGAGACCCAGTACTTC.

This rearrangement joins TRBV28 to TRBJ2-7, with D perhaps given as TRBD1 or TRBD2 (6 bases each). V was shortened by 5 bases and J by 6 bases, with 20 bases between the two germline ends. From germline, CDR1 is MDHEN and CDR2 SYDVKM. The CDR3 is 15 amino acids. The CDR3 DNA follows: TGTGCCAGCAGTCCTAGGGGGATAGCGGTGGCCGAGCAGTACTTC. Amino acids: CASSPRGIAVAEQYF.

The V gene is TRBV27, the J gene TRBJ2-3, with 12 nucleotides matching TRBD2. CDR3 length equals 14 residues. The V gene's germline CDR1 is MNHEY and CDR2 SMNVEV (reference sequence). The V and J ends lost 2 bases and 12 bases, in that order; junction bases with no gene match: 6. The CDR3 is CASSLGLAGPYQYF. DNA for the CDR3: TGTGCCAGCAGTTTAGGACTAGCGGGGCCCTATCAGTATTTT.

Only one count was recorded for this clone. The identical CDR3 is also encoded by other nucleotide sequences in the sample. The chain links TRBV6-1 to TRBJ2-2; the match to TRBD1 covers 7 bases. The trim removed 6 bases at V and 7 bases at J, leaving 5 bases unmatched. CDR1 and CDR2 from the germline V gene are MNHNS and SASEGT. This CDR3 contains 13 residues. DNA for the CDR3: TGTGCCAGCAGCGAAACAGGGGTCGGGGAGCTGTTTTTT. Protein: CASSETGVGELFF.

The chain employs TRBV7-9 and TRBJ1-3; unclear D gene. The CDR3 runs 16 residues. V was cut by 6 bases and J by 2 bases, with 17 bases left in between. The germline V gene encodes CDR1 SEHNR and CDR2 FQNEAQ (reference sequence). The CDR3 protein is CASSNIEREPGNTIYF. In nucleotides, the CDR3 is TGTGCCAGCAGTAACATAGAGAGGGAACCTGGAAACACCATATATTTT.

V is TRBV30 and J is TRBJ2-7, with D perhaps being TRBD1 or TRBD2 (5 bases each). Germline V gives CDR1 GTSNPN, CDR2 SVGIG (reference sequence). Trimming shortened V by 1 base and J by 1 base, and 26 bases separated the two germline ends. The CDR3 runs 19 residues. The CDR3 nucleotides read TGTGCCTGGAGTGCCCGGGTTTTGGGGGAAGAACGTCTTTCCTACGAGCAGTACTTC. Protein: CAWSARVLGEERLSYEQYF.

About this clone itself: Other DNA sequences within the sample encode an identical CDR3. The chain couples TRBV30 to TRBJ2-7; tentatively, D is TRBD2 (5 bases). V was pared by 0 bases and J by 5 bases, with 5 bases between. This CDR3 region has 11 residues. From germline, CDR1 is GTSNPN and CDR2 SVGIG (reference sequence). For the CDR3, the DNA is TGTGCCTGGAGTGTAGCGGACGAGCAGTACTTC. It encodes CAWSVADEQYF.

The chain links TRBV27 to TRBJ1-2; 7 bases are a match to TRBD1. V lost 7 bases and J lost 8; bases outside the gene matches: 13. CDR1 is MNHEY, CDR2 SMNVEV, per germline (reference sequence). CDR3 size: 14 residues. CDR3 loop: CASTPLQGGHGYTF. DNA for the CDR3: TGTGCCAGCACCCCATTGCAGGGGGGGCACGGCTACACCTTC.

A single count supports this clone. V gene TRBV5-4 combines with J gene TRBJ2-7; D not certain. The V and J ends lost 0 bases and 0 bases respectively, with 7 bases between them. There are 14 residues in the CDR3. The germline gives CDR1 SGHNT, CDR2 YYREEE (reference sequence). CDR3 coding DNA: TGTGCCAGCAGCTTGGTTGGGAACTCCTACGAGCAGTACTTC. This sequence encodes CASSLVGNSYEQYF.

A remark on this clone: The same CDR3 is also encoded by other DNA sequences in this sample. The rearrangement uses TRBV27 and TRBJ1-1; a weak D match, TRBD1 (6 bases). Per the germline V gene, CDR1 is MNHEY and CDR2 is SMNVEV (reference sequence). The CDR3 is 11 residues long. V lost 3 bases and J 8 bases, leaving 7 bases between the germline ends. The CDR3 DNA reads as TGTGCCAGCAGTTTTGGGACAGAAGCTTTCTTT. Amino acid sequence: CASSFGTEAFF.

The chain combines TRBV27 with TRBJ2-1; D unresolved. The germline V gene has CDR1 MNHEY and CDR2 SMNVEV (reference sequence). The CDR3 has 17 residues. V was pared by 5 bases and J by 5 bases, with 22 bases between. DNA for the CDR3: TGTGCCAGCAGTCCCTCTGGACCTTTCCAATTAGACAATGAGCAGTTCTTC. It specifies CASSPSGPFQLDNEQFF.